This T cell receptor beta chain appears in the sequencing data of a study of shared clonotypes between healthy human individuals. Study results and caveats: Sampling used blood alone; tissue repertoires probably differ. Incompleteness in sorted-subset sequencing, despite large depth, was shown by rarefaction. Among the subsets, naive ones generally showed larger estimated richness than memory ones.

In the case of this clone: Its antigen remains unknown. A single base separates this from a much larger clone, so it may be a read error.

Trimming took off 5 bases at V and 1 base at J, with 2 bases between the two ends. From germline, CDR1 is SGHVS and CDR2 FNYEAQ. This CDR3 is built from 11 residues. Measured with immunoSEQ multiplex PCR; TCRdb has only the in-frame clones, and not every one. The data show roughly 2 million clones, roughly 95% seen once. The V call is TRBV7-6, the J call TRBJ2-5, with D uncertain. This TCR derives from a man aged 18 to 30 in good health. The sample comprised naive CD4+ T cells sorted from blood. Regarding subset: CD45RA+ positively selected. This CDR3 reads CASSVQETQYF. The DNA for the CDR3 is TGTGCCAGCAGCGTCCAAGAGACCCAGTACTTC.